This TCR beta chain was obtained from a study of T cell responses to AZD1222 COVID-19 vaccine. Study-level points and caveats: White British donors predominated, females outnumbered males, and clonal diversity was possibly underestimated. Nearly half of spike-specific TCRs reportedly target unmutated variant regions. Compared with day 0, the breadth and depth of the Spike-specific TCR repertoire rose significantly after two doses of AZD1222.

Clones were sequenced by immunoSEQ multiplex PCR, and TCRdb holds only the in-frame ones, with some missing. The table lists about 110,000 clones, around 90% of them singletons. Note on this clone: The antigen remains undetermined.

The V end was cut by 4 bases, the J end by 0 bases, with 12 bases between. The CDR3 is made up of 15 amino acids. CDR1 is MDHEN, CDR2 SYDVKM, per germline. Sequencing was performed on peripheral blood, taken on day 0 of AZD1222 vaccination. This clonotype was obtained from an adult in good health. The V gene is TRBV28, the J gene TRBJ1-2; D may be TRBD1 (5 bases). The CDR3 sequence is CASSSPGGPNYGYTF. The CDR3 nucleotides are TGTGCCAGCAGTTCACCGGGGGGTCCTAACTATGGCTACACCTTC.